The sequence of this T cell receptor beta chain was determined in a study of blood T cell repertoires in COVID-19. Across the study: There were acute and convalescent COVID-19 samples, and they came from the United States, Italy and Spain.

Living in about two dozen US areas, the participants were between roughly 18 and 90 years of age. Assignments of participants to cohorts depended upon their own reported clinical history. Per the original data handling: Counts of nucleated cells, estimated from reference gene primer amplification, were obtained. The protocol was immunoSEQ multiplex PCR, while the TCRdb copy is restricted to in-frame clones and leaves out a portion. That table supplies the V and J calls and clone size; D and trimming were determined from the DNA. The sample lists a few hundred thousand clones, approximately 86% occurring once. This CDR3 has 16 amino acids.

The V and J genes are TRBV21-1 and TRBJ1-4; TRBD1, as called in the table, went unchecked against the DNA. TRBV21-1 is annotated as a pseudogene. The sample comprised PBMCs or T cells enriched from blood (not recorded which). This sequence was found in a woman under 30 who had recovered from COVID-19. CDR3: CARNFFRVRLNEKLFF. For the CDR3, the DNA is TGTGCCAGGAACTTTTTCAGGGTAAGGCTTAATGAAAAACTGTTTTTT.